This paragraph covers one T cell receptor beta chain sequence. These data are taken from a study of T cells of healthy individuals. Trimming removed 4 bases at V and 3 bases at J, with 13 bases between. Germline CDR1 reads WNHNN; CDR2 reads SYGVQD (reference sequence). The CDR3 runs to 14 residues. TCRdb reprocessed the 5' RACE reads with MiXCR, giving one entry per CDR3 protein. The table shows about 53,000 distinct CDR3 sequences, with roughly 15% occurring only once. This sequence was found in a human donor in good health. V usage is TRBV10-1 and J usage is TRBJ2-7, with D perhaps being TRBD1 or TRBD2 (5 bases each). The CDR3 here is CASSGGTVGYEQYF. The DNA of the CDR3 is TGCGCCAGCAGTGGGGGGACCGTCGGCTACGAGCAGTACTTC.